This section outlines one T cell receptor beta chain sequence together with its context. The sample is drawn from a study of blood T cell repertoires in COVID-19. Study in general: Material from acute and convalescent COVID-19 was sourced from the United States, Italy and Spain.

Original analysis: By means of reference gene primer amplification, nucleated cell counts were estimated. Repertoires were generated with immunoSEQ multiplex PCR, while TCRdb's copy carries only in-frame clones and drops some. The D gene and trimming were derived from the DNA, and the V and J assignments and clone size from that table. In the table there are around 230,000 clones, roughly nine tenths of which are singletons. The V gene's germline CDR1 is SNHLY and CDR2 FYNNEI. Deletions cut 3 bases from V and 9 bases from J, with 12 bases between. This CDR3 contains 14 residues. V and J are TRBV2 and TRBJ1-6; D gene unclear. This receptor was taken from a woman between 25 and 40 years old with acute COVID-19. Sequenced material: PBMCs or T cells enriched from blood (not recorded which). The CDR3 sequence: CASSDSDRFSPLHF. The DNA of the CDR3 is TGTGCCAGCAGTGACAGCGACCGATTTTCACCCCTCCACTTT.